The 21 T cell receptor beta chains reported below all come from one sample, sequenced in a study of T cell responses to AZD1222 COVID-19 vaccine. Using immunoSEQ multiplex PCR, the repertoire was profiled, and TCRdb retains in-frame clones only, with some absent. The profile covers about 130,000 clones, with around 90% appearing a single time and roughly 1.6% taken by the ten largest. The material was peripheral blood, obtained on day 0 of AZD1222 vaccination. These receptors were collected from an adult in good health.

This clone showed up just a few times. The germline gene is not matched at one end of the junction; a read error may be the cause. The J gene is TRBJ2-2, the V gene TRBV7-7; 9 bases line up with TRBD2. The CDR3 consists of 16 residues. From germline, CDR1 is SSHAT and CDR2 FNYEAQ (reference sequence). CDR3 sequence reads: CASSLVAGELGGELFF. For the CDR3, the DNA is TGTGCTAGCAGCCTTGTAGCGGGAGAGCTAGGCGGGGAGCTGTTTTTT. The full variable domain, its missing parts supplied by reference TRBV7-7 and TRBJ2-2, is GAGVSQSPRYKVTKRGQDVTLRCDPISSHATLYWYQQALGQGPEFLTYFNYEAQPDKSGLPSDRFSAERPEGSISTLTIQRTEQRDSAMYRCASSLVAGELGGELFFGEGSRLTVL.

The CDR3 is CASTELSNQPQHF. CDR3 nucleotides: TGTGCCAGCACGGAACTAAGCAATCAGCCCCAGCATTTT. This chain links TRBV12-3 or TRBV12-4 with TRBJ1-5; D unclear. The CDR3 sequence is 13 residues long. V shed 7 bases and J shed 1 base, with 8 bases lying between them.

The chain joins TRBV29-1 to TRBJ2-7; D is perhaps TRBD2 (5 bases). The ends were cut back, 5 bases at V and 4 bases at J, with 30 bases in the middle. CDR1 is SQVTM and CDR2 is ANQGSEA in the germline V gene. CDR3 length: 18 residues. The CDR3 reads CSVLGFGDPRAAAYEQYF. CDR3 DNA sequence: TGCAGCGTTTTAGGATTCGGCGATCCTCGTGCAGCGGCTTACGAGCAGTACTTC.

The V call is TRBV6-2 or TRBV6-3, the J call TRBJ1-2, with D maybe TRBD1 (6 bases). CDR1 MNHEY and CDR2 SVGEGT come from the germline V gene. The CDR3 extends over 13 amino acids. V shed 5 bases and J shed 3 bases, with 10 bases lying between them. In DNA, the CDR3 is TGTGCCAGCAGTAAGGACAGAGACTATGGCTACACCTTC. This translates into CASSKDRDYGYTF.

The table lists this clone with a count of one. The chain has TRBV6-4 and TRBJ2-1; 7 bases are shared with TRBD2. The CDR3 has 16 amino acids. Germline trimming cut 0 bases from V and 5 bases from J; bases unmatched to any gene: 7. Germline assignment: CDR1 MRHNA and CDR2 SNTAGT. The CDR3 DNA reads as TGTGCCAGCAGTGACTCTGGGGGAGGGGATAACAATGAGCAGTTCTTC. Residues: CASSDSGGGDNNEQFF.

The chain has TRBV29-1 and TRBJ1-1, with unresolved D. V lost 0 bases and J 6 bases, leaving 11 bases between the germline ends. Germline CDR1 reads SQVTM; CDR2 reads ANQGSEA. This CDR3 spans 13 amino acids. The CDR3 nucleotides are TGCAGCGTTGAAGAGGGAGGCGGGGCTGAAGCTTTCTTT. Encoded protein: CSVEEGGGAEAFF.

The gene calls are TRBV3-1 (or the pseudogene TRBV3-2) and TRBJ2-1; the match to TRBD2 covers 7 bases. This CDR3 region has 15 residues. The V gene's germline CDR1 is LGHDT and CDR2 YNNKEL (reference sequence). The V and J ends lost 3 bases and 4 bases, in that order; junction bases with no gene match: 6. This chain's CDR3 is CASSQKASGYNEQFF. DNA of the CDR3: TGTGCCAGCAGCCAGAAGGCTAGCGGATACAATGAGCAGTTCTTC.

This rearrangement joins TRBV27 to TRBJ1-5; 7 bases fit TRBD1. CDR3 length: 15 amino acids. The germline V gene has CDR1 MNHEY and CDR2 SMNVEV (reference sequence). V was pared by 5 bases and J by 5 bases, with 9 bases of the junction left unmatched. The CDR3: CASSTTNRGDQPQHF. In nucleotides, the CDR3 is TGTGCCAGCAGTACGACCAACAGGGGAGATCAGCCCCAGCATTTT.

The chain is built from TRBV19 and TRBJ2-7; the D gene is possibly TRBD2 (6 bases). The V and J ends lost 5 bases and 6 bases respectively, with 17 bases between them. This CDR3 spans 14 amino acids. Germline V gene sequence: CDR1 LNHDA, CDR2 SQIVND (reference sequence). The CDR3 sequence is CASSLGLAAGEQYF. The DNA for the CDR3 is TGTGCCAGTAGTCTCGGGTTAGCGGCGGGCGAGCAGTACTTC.

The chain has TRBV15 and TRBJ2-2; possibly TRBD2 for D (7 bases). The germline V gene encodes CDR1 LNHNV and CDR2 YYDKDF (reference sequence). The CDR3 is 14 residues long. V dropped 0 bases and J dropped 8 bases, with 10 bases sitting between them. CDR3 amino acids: CATSRDRGAGELFF. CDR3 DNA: TGTGCCACCAGCAGAGATCGGGGGGCAGGGGAGCTGTTTTTT.

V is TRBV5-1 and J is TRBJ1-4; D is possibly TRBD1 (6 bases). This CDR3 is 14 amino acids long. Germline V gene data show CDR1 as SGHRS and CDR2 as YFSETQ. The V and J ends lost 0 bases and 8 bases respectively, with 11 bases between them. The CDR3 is CASSLGQGSEKLFF. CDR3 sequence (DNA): TGCGCCAGCAGCTTGGGGCAGGGGAGCGAAAAACTGTTTTTT.

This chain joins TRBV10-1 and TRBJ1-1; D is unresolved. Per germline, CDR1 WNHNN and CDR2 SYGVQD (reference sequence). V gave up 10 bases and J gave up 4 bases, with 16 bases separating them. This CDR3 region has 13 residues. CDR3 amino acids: CATRPSGSTEAFF. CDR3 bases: TGCGCCACCAGACCCTCCGGGTCCACTGAAGCTTTCTTT.

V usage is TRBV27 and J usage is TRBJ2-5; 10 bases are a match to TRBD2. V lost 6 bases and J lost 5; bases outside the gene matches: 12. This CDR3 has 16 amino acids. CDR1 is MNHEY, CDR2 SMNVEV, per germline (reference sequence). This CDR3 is CASSHTLAGVRETQYF. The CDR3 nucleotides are TGTGCCAGCAGCCATACTCTAGCGGGAGTGCGGGAGACCCAGTACTTC.

This chain's CDR3 is CASSSGLAGLKQYF. CDR3 bases: TGTGCCAGCTCCTCTGGGCTAGCGGGGCTCAAACAGTACTTC. This chain links TRBV28 with TRBJ2-7; 9 nucleotides line up with TRBD2. This CDR3 has 14 amino acids. Trimming removed 8 bases from V and 10 bases from J; junction bases left unmatched: 15. The germline CDR1 and CDR2 sequences are MDHEN and SYDVKM.

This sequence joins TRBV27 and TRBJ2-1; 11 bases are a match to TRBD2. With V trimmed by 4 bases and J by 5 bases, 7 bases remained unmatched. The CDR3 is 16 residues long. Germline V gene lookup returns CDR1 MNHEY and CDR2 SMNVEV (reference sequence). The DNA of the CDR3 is TGTGCCAGCAGTTCCGTACTAGCGGGAGCGCACAATGAGCAGTTCTTC. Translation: CASSSVLAGAHNEQFF.

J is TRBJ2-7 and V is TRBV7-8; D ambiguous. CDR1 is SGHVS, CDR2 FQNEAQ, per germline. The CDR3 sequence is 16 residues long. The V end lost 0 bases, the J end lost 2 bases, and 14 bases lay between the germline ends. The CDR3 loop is CASSLAVPPTPYEQYF. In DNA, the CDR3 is TGTGCCAGCAGCTTAGCGGTCCCCCCAACCCCCTACGAGCAGTACTTC.

This CDR3 is CSASDGGIEAFF. DNA of the CDR3: TGCAGTGCTAGTGATGGGGGGATTGAAGCTTTCTTT. The chain links TRBV20-1 to TRBJ1-1; perhaps TRBD1 as D (5 bases). This CDR3 contains 12 residues. In germline, CDR1 is DFQATT, CDR2 SNEGSKA (reference sequence). The V gene lost 3 bases and the J gene lost 7 bases, with 12 bases spanning the gap.

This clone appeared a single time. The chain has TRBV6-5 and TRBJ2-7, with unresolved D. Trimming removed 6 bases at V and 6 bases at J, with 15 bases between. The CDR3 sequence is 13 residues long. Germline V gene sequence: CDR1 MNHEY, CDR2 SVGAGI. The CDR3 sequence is CASSLGSGREQYF. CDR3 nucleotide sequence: TGTGCCAGCAGCCTTGGCAGTGGGCGCGAGCAGTACTTC.

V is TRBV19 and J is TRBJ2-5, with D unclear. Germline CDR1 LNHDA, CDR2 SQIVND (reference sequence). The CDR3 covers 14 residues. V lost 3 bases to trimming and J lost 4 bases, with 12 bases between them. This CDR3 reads CASSMGWSAETQYF. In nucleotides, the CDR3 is TGTGCCAGTAGTATGGGGTGGTCGGCAGAGACCCAGTACTTC.

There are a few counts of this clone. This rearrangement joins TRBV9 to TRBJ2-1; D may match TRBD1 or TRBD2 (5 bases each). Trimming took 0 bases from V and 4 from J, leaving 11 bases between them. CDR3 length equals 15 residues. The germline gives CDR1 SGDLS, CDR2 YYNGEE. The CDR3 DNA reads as TGTGCCAGCAGCGTAGAGGGACCTGAATACAATGAGCAGTTCTTC. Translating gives CASSVEGPEYNEQFF.

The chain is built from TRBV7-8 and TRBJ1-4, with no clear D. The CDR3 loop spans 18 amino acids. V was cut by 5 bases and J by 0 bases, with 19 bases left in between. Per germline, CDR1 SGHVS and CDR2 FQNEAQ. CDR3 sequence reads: CASSPREGGFATNEKLFF. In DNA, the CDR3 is TGTGCCAGCAGCCCTCGGGAGGGCGGATTTGCAACTAATGAAAAACTGTTTTTT. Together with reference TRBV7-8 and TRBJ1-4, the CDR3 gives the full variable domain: GAGVSQSPRYKVAKRGQDVALRCDPISGHVSLFWYQQALGQGPEFLTYFQNEAQLDKSGLPSDRFFAERPEGSVSTLKIQRTQQEDSAVYLCASSPREGGFATNEKLFFGSGTQLSVL.